This T cell receptor beta chain is from a study of cytomegalovirus exposure and HLA in healthy donors. Study findings and constraints: Among immune exposure information, only CMV serostatus was available.

Donors consisted of healthy bone marrow donors. Per the germline V gene, CDR1 is SGDLS and CDR2 is YYNGEE. V was pared by 4 bases and J by 3 bases, with 19 bases between. The CDR3 length is 16 residues. In regard to this clone: The antigen remains undetermined.

Researchers ran the PCR with 60 Vbeta and 13 Jbeta primers. TCRdb keeps only in-frame clones here, not all; method: immunoSEQ multiplex PCR. The table shows 110,000 to 150,000 clones, with around three quarters occurring only once. The origin of this receptor is a woman in her late teens or twenties in good health and CMV-seropositive. What was sequenced was PBMCs. The rearrangement uses TRBV9 and TRBJ1-2; D remains ambiguous. The CDR3 nucleotides read TGTGCCAGCAGCCCCCAGTTAAACGTGGTTTACTATGGCTACACCTTC. Translating gives CASSPQLNVVYYGYTF.